The 22 T cell receptor beta chains reported below all come from one sample, sequenced in a study of shared T cell receptors in the human thymus. Repertoires were generated with immunoSEQ multiplex PCR, while TCRdb's copy carries only in-frame clones and drops some. Here the sample spans 65,000 to 70,000 clones, over 90% being singletons. Sequencing was done on a sample of thymocytes. The receptors shown here come from a human donor.

The chain carries TRBV28 and TRBJ2-1; 10 bases align to TRBD2. From germline, CDR1 is MDHEN and CDR2 SYDVKM. The length of the CDR3 is 18 residues. V trimming: 6 bases; J trimming: 4 bases; junction bases outside the gene matches: 15. CDR3 region: CASRSKGTSVFLYNEQFF. Written as DNA, the CDR3 is TGTGCCAGCAGGAGTAAGGGGACTAGCGTGTTTCTTTACAATGAGCAGTTCTTC.

With respect to this clone: At one of its ends the junction is not consistent with the germline gene, which may arise from a read error. The chain has TRBV28 and TRBJ2-7; D is unresolved. CDR1 and CDR2 (germline): MDHEN, SYDVKM. This CDR3 has 14 amino acids. The CDR3 here is CASSLIFLAGSLHF. The CDR3 nucleotides read TGTGCCAGCAGTTTAATTTTTCTGGCAGGATCCCTGCACTTC.

This clone appeared once. V usage is TRBV5-5 and J usage is TRBJ1-2; D is uncertain. The germline gives CDR1 SGHKS, CDR2 YYEKEE (reference sequence). This CDR3 is built from 11 residues. Trimming took off 4 bases at V and 6 bases at J, with 7 bases between the two ends. The CDR3 nucleotides read TGTGCCAGCAGCCTTCCCGATGGCTACACCTTC. Encoded protein: CASSLPDGYTF.

The chain employs TRBV4-3 and TRBJ1-4, with D tentatively TRBD1 (5 bases). Germline values: CDR1 LGHNA, CDR2 YSLEER. V was cut by 2 bases and J by 7 bases, with 23 bases left in between. The CDR3 covers 18 residues. CDR3 loop: CASSQSFRGPGQGEKLFF. The DNA for the CDR3 is TGCGCCAGCAGCCAATCCTTCCGCGGGCCGGGCCAGGGTGAAAAACTGTTTTTT.

This clone was observed a few times. The V gene is TRBV7-2, the J gene TRBJ2-7, with D perhaps matching TRBD1 or TRBD2 (6 bases each). Germline V gene sequence: CDR1 SGHTA, CDR2 FQGNSA. V lost 5 bases, J lost 4 bases, and 18 bases lay in between. This CDR3 contains 15 residues. Here the CDR3 DNA reads TGTGCCAGCAGCCCCGGAGGGGGAAGGGTTTACGAGCAGTACTTC. This encodes CASSPGGGRVYEQYF.

The chain links TRBV19 to TRBJ2-3, with 8 bases aligning to TRBD2. V shed 5 bases, J shed 0 bases, and the junction held 7 bases outside the gene matches. Per the germline V gene, CDR1 is LNHDA and CDR2 is SQIVND (reference sequence). This CDR3 is built from 16 residues. The CDR3 sequence: CASSSREGPSTDTQYF. CDR3 DNA: TGTGCCAGTAGTTCTCGGGAGGGTCCTAGCACAGATACGCAGTATTTT.

The V and J genes are TRBV7-9 and TRBJ2-5; the D gene is possibly TRBD2 (6 bases). V was trimmed by 6 bases and J by 3 bases, leaving 8 bases between them. This CDR3 contains 12 residues. Germline V gives CDR1 SEHNR, CDR2 FQNEAQ (reference sequence). CDR3 loop: CASSWGEETQYF. CDR3 DNA: TGTGCCAGCAGTTGGGGGGAAGAGACCCAGTACTTC. Full variable domain (outside the CDR3, taken from reference TRBV7-9 and TRBJ2-5): DTGVSQNPRHKITKRGQNVTFRCDPISEHNRLYWYRQTLGQGPEFLTYFQNEAQLEKSRLLSDRFSAERPKGSFSTLEIQRTEQGDSAMYLCASSWGEETQYFGPGTRLLVL.

The V call is TRBV5-5, the J call TRBJ1-5; no firm D call. The CDR3 has 16 amino acids. Germline V CDR1 and CDR2: SGHKS, YYEKEE (reference sequence). Trimming removed 2 bases at V and 0 bases at J, with 12 bases between. Here the CDR3 DNA reads TGTGCCAGCAGCTTAGACCTGGTGAATAGCAATCAGCCCCAGCATTTT. Translation gives CASSLDLVNSNQPQHF.

The chain has TRBV4-1 and TRBJ2-7; 8 nucleotides agree with TRBD2. V lost 2 bases to trimming and J lost 2 bases; unmatched junction nucleotides: 23. Germline values: CDR1 MGHRA, CDR2 YSYEKL. This CDR3 is built from 21 residues. This chain's CDR3 is CASSQRYNKAPGLGSPYEQYF. The DNA for the CDR3 is TGCGCCAGCAGCCAAAGGTACAACAAAGCGCCGGGACTAGGATCCCCCTACGAGCAGTACTTC.

The chain carries TRBV5-8 and TRBJ2-7; possible D gene TRBD2, 6 bases. Trimming pared 7 bases from V and 1 base from J, leaving 18 bases between. Germline CDR1 SGHTS, CDR2 YDEGEE. The CDR3 extends over 15 amino acids. CDR3 region: CASAYGTGVSYEQYF. CDR3 coding DNA: TGTGCCAGCGCCTACGGTACGGGGGTGTCCTACGAGCAGTACTTC.

This chain links TRBV2 with TRBJ2-7; 7 bases map to TRBD2. The J segment lost 3 bases and the V segment lost 7 bases, leaving 12 bases of the junction unmatched. CDR1 and CDR2 from the germline V gene are SNHLY and FYNNEI. This CDR3 region has 15 residues. This CDR3 reads CASNSFGGGNYEQYF. CDR3 sequence (DNA): TGTGCCAGCAATTCGTTTGGCGGGGGAAACTACGAGCAGTACTTC.

The chain uses TRBV11-3 and TRBJ2-3; 10 bases are shared with TRBD2. The length of the CDR3 is 16 residues. Trimming at V came to 5 bases and at J to 3 bases, leaving 8 bases not matched to a gene. Germline CDR1 reads SGHNT; CDR2 reads YENEEA. Written as DNA, the CDR3 is TGTGCCAGCAGCAGACGAGCGGGGGGGCCGACAGATACGCAGTATTTT. Translated, it gives CASSRRAGGPTDTQYF.

This sequence joins TRBV5-1 and TRBJ2-7; the D gene is possibly TRBD1 (5 bases). The CDR3 is made up of 13 amino acids. CDR1 and CDR2 (germline): SGHRS, YFSETQ. V dropped 2 bases and J dropped 3 bases, with 9 bases sitting between them. The chain's CDR3 is CASSFYQGYEQYF. Written as DNA, the CDR3 is TGCGCCAGCAGCTTTTACCAGGGCTACGAGCAGTACTTC.

The chain carries TRBV12-5 and TRBJ1-1; the D gene is possibly TRBD1 (6 bases). The CDR3 has 15 residues. In germline, CDR1 is LGHNT, CDR2 FRNRAP. Trimming stripped 4 bases from V and 1 base from J, with 13 bases between. CDR3 sequence (DNA): TGTGCTAGTGGTTGGCAGGGGTTGGGGAACACTGAAGCTTTCTTT. Its translation is CASGWQGLGNTEAFF.

This chain links TRBV7-2 with TRBJ2-2, with D maybe TRBD2 (6 bases). CDR1 and CDR2 from the germline V gene are SGHTA and FQGNSA. The CDR3 length is 14 residues. Trimming took off 3 bases at V and 4 bases at J, with 9 bases between the two ends. This CDR3 reads CASSLSGATGELFF. The DNA of the CDR3 is TGTGCCAGCAGCTTGTCGGGAGCCACCGGGGAGCTGTTTTTT. Combining the CDR3 with reference TRBV7-2 and TRBJ2-2 gives the whole variable domain GAGVSQSPSNKVTEKGKDVELRCDPISGHTALYWYRQSLGQGLEFLIYFQGNSAPDKSGLPSDRFSAERTGGSVSTLTIQRTQQEDSAVYLCASSLSGATGELFFGEGSRLTVL.

This chain uses TRBV19 with TRBJ1-2; possible D gene TRBD1, 6 bases. This CDR3 comprises 13 residues. Germline V gene data show CDR1 as LNHDA and CDR2 as SQIVND (reference sequence). V lost 6 bases and J lost 3, with 11 bases in between. The CDR3 DNA reads as TGTGCCAGTAGCGGCGACAGGTACTATGGCTACACCTTC. Translated: CASSGDRYYGYTF.

CDR3 region: CASSLAPAGVSTDTQYF. The CDR3, as DNA: TGCGCCAGCAGCTTGGCCCCAGCGGGGGTGAGCACAGATACGCAGTATTTT. The chain joins TRBV5-1 to TRBJ2-3; 8 bases align to TRBD2. CDR3 size: 17 residues. Germline assignment: CDR1 SGHRS and CDR2 YFSETQ. V lost 0 bases and J lost 0; bases outside the gene matches: 6. The whole variable domain, remainder taken from reference TRBV5-1 and TRBJ2-3, is KAGVTQTPRYLIKTRGQQVTLSCSPISGHRSVSWYQQTPGQGLQFLFEYFSETQRNKGNFPGRFSGRQFSNSRSEMNVSTLELGDSALYLCASSLAPAGVSTDTQYFGPGTRLTVL.

The chain employs TRBV27 and TRBJ1-4; a weak D match, TRBD1 (5 bases). The germline V gene has CDR1 MNHEY and CDR2 SMNVEV (reference sequence). The CDR3 is 19 amino acids. V was clipped by 5 bases and J by 3 bases, with 25 bases between them. The CDR3 sequence: CASSPLDDGTYSSNEKLFF. In DNA form, the CDR3 reads TGTGCCAGCAGTCCCCTTGATGACGGGACCTACTCGTCTAATGAAAAACTGTTTTTT.

Of note for this clone: One end of the junction fails to match germline, which may point to a read error. This sequence joins TRBV4-2 and TRBJ1-2, with D uncertain. Germline V gene data show CDR1 as LGHNA and CDR2 as YNFKEQ. The CDR3 is made up of 18 amino acids. The CDR3 nucleotides are TGTGACAGCAGCCAAGTGACTTCTAACCCCTTGGATCTCTATGGCTACACCTTC. Amino acid sequence: CDSSQVTSNPLDLYGYTF.

The chain combines TRBV7-2 with TRBJ2-3, with 9 bases fitting TRBD1. This CDR3 comprises 15 residues. Germline trimming cut 3 bases from V and 6 bases from J; bases unmatched to any gene: 7. The germline CDR1 and CDR2 sequences are SGHTA and FQGNSA. The CDR3 spells CASSLGDRAEDTQYF. CDR3 DNA: TGTGCCAGCAGCTTGGGGGACAGGGCCGAGGATACGCAGTATTTT.

The rearrangement links TRBV9 to TRBJ2-1; no definite D call. CDR1 is SGDLS, CDR2 YYNGEE, per germline. V was pared by 3 bases and J by 2 bases, with 3 bases between. There are 12 residues in the CDR3. CDR3 protein: CASSAAYNEQFF. The CDR3 coding sequence is TGTGCCAGCAGCGCAGCCTACAATGAGCAGTTCTTC.

The chain employs TRBV5-5 and TRBJ1-1, with 10 bases aligning to TRBD1. The junction had 10 bases not matched to a gene; V was cut back by 2 bases and J by 3 bases. CDR1 and CDR2 (germline): SGHKS, YYEKEE (reference sequence). The CDR3 is 17 amino acids. Here the CDR3 reads CASSLRDRGIRDTEAFF. The DNA of the CDR3 is TGTGCCAGCAGCTTAAGGGACAGGGGAATAAGGGACACTGAAGCTTTCTTT.